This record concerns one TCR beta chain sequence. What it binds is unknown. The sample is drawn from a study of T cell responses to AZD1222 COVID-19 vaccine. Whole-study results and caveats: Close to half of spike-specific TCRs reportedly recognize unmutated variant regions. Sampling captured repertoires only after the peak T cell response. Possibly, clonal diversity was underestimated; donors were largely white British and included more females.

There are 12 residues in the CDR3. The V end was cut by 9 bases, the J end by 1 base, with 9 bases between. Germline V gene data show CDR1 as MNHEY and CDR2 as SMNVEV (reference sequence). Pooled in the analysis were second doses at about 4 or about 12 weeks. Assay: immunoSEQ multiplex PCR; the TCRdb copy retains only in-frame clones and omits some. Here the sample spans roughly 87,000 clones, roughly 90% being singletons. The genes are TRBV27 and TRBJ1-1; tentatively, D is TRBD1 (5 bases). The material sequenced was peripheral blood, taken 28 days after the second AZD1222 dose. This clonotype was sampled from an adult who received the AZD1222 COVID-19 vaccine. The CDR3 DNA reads TGTGCCAGTCGGGACGGGAACACTGAAGCTTTCTTT. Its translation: CASRDGNTEAFF.